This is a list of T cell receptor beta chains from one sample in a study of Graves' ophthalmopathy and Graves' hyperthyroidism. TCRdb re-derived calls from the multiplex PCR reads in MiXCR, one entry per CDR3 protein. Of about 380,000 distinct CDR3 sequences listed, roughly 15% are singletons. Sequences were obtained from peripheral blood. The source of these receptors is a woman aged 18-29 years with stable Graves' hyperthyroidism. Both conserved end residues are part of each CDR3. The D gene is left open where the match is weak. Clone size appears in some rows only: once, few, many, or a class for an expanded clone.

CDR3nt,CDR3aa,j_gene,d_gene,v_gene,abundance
TGCAGTGCTAGTGAGTGGGTTGGAGGCGGCTACACCTTC,CSASEWVGGGYTF,TRBJ1-2,-,TRBV20-1,many
TGTGCCAGCAGCAGGTCTAGCGGTGCTAGCACAGATACGCAGTATTTT,CASSRSSGASTDTQYF,TRBJ2-3,TRBD2,TRBV11-1,-
TGCAGTGCTTCAGGGGAGTATGGCTACACCTTC,CSASGEYGYTF,TRBJ1-2,-,TRBV20-1,many
TGTGCCAGTCGGACAGGCCAGGGGCCCCTCCACTTT,CASRTGQGPLHF,TRBJ1-6,TRBD1,TRBV12-3/TRBV12-4,many
TGTGCCAGCAGTTACCATGGGACCACTGAAGCTTTCTTT,CASSYHGTTEAFF,TRBJ1-1,-,TRBV6-2/TRBV6-3,many
TGCAGTGCCCGAGAGGAGGTTAGCTATGGCTACACCTTC,CSAREEVSYGYTF,TRBJ1-2,-,TRBV20-1,many
TGCAGTGCAACCAACTTTGGACATGGGGCGGGCGGCTACACCTTC,CSATNFGHGAGGYTF,TRBJ1-2,-,TRBV20-1,many
TGTGCCAGCAGCCCCCGGGCAGGCCCTAACTATGGCTACACCTTC,CASSPRAGPNYGYTF,TRBJ1-2,-,TRBV7-8,many
TGTGCCAGCAGTTACTCGATGGGCGAGCAGTACTTC,CASSYSMGEQYF,TRBJ2-7,-,TRBV6-2/TRBV6-3,many
TGTGCCAGCAGCTCGGACAGCGATGGGGAAGCTTTCTTT,CASSSDSDGEAFF,TRBJ1-1,-,TRBV7-9,-
TGTGCCGTCTCTTTCTACTTTGGTGGCTACACCTTC,CAVSFYFGGYTF,TRBJ1-2,-,TRBV2,many
TGTGCCAGCAGCGCCCCGTTTACGGGTCGGAACGAGCAGTACTTC,CASSAPFTGRNEQYF,TRBJ2-7,-,TRBV9,-
TGTGCCAGCAGTCAGGACGTCACCGGGAAGCCCCAGCATTTT,CASSQDVTGKPQHF,TRBJ1-5,-,TRBV2,many
TGTGCCAGCAGCCAAGATTCCGGCAGGCGTCTCACTGGGGCCAACGTCCTGACTTTC,CASSQDSGRRLTGANVLTF,TRBJ2-6,-,TRBV4-2,many
TGTGCCAGCAGCTCCTCGGCGGGGCACGACGAGCAGTACTTC,CASSSSAGHDEQYF,TRBJ2-7,-,TRBV7-6,many
TGTGCCAGCAGCCTAAGACCTATTGCAGATACGCAGTATTTT,CASSLRPIADTQYF,TRBJ2-3,-,TRBV9,many
TGTGCCAGCAGCTTGACACCCAATGAGCGCTACACCTTC,CASSLTPNERYTF,TRBJ1-2,-,TRBV7-6,many
TGCAGTGCTAGAGATCGCCGCCCAAGGGATGGCTACACCTTC,CSARDRRPRDGYTF,TRBJ1-2,-,TRBV20-1,many
TGCGCCAGCAGTCCGGAATCCACAGGTTTTAACACTGAAGCTTTCTTT,CASSPESTGFNTEAFF,TRBJ1-1,-,TRBV28,-
TGTGCCAGTAGTATCGGGCAGGGGGCTGGGGCCAACGTCCTGACTTTC,CASSIGQGAGANVLTF,TRBJ2-6,TRBD1,TRBV19,-
TGTGCCAGCAGTGAACACTCCTCCTACGAGCAGTACTTC,CASSEHSSYEQYF,TRBJ2-7,-,TRBV6-1,-
TGTGCCAGCACCCTACCCCCAGTATACGAGCAGTACTTC,CASTLPPVYEQYF,TRBJ2-7,-,TRBV7-9,many
TGCGCCAGCAGCCAAGCTCGCAGGGCCCGGGAAGCTTTCTTT,CASSQARRAREAFF,TRBJ1-1,-,TRBV4-1,many
TGTGCCAGTAGTTTTGGATTTGACTATGGCTACACCTTC,CASSFGFDYGYTF,TRBJ1-2,-,TRBV19,many
TGCAGCGCCGGGACGACGGGCGGTTCACCCCTCCACTTT,CSAGTTGGSPLHF,TRBJ1-6,-,TRBV29-1,many
TGTGCCAGCTCCCCGGGACTAGGGTCCTACGAGCAGTACTTC,CASSPGLGSYEQYF,TRBJ2-7,TRBD2,TRBV7-3,many
TGTGCCAGCAGCTATACAAGGAACACTGAAGCTTTCTTT,CASSYTRNTEAFF,TRBJ1-1,-,TRBV9,many
TGTGCCAGCGGAACCGGGACAGGGTCGTTCGAGCAGTACTTC,CASGTGTGSFEQYF,TRBJ2-7,TRBD1,TRBV19,many
TGTGCCAGCAGCCCCTACAGGGCTGGAAATTCACCCCTCCACTTT,CASSPYRAGNSPLHF,TRBJ1-6,-,TRBV3-1,few
TGTGCTAGTGGTTACGACAGGAATCAGCCCCAGCATTTT,CASGYDRNQPQHF,TRBJ1-5,-,TRBV12-5,many
TGTGCCACCTCACTCCGGGACAGGGTTGGCTACACCTTC,CATSLRDRVGYTF,TRBJ1-2,TRBD1,TRBV15,-
TGTGCCACTTCGACAGGGGCCAATCAGCCCCAGCATTTT,CATSTGANQPQHF,TRBJ1-5,TRBD1,TRBV15,many
TGTGCCAGCAGTCTAGAAGGGCTTCTCGAGCAGTACTTT,CASSLEGLLEQYF,TRBJ2-7,-,TRBV6-2/TRBV6-3,once
TGTGCCAGCAGGTTGAGCACAGGGCCCCTTGGCTATGGCTACACCTTC,CASRLSTGPLGYGYTF,TRBJ1-2,-,TRBV7-2,once
TGTGCCAGCAGCTCAGTTAGGGGCCCTAACTATGGCTACACCTTC,CASSSVRGPNYGYTF,TRBJ1-2,-,TRBV9,many
TGTGCCAGCAGCCAGGGACAGGTCACCGGGGAGCTGTTTTTT,CASSQGQVTGELFF,TRBJ2-2,TRBD1,TRBV7-9,few
TGTGCCAGCAGTTTACGGAAGACCGGGGAGCTGTTTTTT,CASSLRKTGELFF,TRBJ2-2,-,TRBV12-3/TRBV12-4,many
TGTGCCAGCAGCGAGGACAGATACTCCTATGGCTACACCTTC,CASSEDRYSYGYTF,TRBJ1-2,-,TRBV12-3/TRBV12-4,many
TGCGCCAGCAGCCCCCCGGGACACGTGAGGGGCACTGAAGCTTTCTTT,CASSPPGHVRGTEAFF,TRBJ1-1,-,TRBV5-1,many